The rows below give T cell receptor beta chains drawn from one sample of a study of blood T cell repertoires in COVID-19. The protocol was immunoSEQ multiplex PCR, while the TCRdb copy is restricted to in-frame clones and leaves out a portion. The sample records 200,000 to 250,000 clones, around 87% being singletons. The sequenced sample consisted of PBMCs or T cells enriched from blood (not recorded which). These receptors were collected from a man aged 30-40 years in a cohort exposed to, infected with or recovered from COVID-19 (not recorded which). The CDR3 runs from the conserved cysteine through the conserved F or W. Each record gives: clone size, D gene, J gene, V gene, CDR3 protein, CDR3 DNA. A D gene is named only where the DNA matches it firmly. For some rows the clone size is stated as once, few or many, or as a class when expanded; others skip it.

-	-	TRBJ1-1	TRBV19	CASSIRGMGTEAFF	TGTGCCAGTAGTATTCGGGGGATGGGCACTGAAGCTTTCTTT
-	TRBD1	TRBJ1-5	TRBV6-5	CAGTDAPGNQPQHF	TGTGCCGGGACAGATGCGCCGGGCAATCAGCCCCAGCATTTT
-	-	TRBJ1-4	TRBV7-9	CASSLVLGEKLFF	TGTGCCAGCAGCTTAGTTCTGGGCGAAAAACTGTTTTTT
-	-	TRBJ2-1	TRBV7-9	CASRRGAGTPYNEQFF	TGTGCCAGCCGCCGGGGGGCAGGGACCCCCTACAATGAGCAGTTCTTC
few	TRBD2	TRBJ2-7	TRBV15	CATSTAASGRRYEQYF	TGTGCCACCAGCACCGCGGCAAGCGGGAGACGCTACGAGCAGTACTTC
-	-	TRBJ2-7	TRBV5-1	CASSQNTHSSYEQYF	TGCGCCAGCAGCCAAAACACGCACAGCTCCTACGAGCAGTACTTC
-	TRBD1	TRBJ1-6	TRBV6-5	CATGQGVLDNSPLHF	TGTGCCACCGGACAGGGAGTTTTGGATAATTCACCCCTCCACTTT
few	TRBD2	TRBJ2-3	TRBV9	CASSSNVGGGTDTQYF	TGTGCCAGCAGCTCCAATGTGGGAGGGGGCACAGATACGCAGTATTTT
-	TRBD1	TRBJ1-4	TRBV19	CASSIIGTGEEEKLFF	TGTGCCAGTAGTATAATAGGGACAGGAGAAGAGGAAAAACTGTTTTTT
-	-	TRBJ2-7	TRBV27	CASRRPGVSYEQYF	TGTGCCAGCAGACGGCCGGGAGTTTCCTACGAGCAGTACTTC
-	-	TRBJ2-5	TRBV2	CASHLETQYF	TGTGCCAGCCATTTGGAGACCCAGTACTTC
-	-	TRBJ1-2	TRBV5-1	CASSLDNTGVTGYTF	TGCGCCAGCAGCTTGGATAACACGGGGGTAACTGGCTACACCTTC
-	-	TRBJ1-3	TRBV11-2	CASSFSRDTIYF	TGTGCCAGCAGCTTCAGTCGGGACACCATATATTTT
-	TRBD1	TRBJ1-2	TRBV25-1	CASSSPGQTKGWYTF	TGTGCCAGCAGTTCCCCGGGACAGACCAAAGGGTGGTACACCTTC
-	-	TRBJ1-1	TRBV5-5	CASRGQGNTEAFF	TGTGCCAGCAGAGGCCAGGGGAACACTGAAGCTTTCTTT
-	-	TRBJ1-1	TRBV7-9	CASSKIAEEFEAFF	TGTGCCAGCAGCAAGATTGCGGAGGAGTTTGAAGCTTTCTTT
-	TRBD1	TRBJ2-7	TRBV18	CASSPLQGQGIYEQYF	TGTGCCAGCTCACCCCTCCAGGGACAGGGGATCTACGAGCAGTACTTC
-	TRBD2	TRBJ2-3	TRBV7-6	CASSLFLASGSSDTQYF	TGTGCCAGCAGCTTATTCCTAGCTAGCGGGAGCTCAGATACGCAGTATTTT
-	TRBD1	TRBJ2-2	TRBV25-1	CASSDYRGLLAGELFF	TGTGCCAGCAGTGATTACAGGGGCCTTCTGGCCGGGGAGCTGTTTTTT
-	TRBD2	TRBJ2-1	TRBV13	CASSLSLRELAGGLANEQFF	TGTGCCAGCAGCTTAAGTCTCAGGGAACTAGCGGGAGGTTTAGCCAATGAGCAGTTCTTC
-	TRBD2	TRBJ2-5	TRBV6-2/TRBV6-3	CASSSTSGSRRTQYF	TGTGCCAGCAGTAGTACTAGCGGCTCCCGACGGACCCAGTACTTC
-	-	TRBJ2-1	TRBV4-2	CASSQGGLLEQFF	TGTGCCAGCAGCCAAGGGGGACTCCTTGAGCAGTTCTTC
-	TRBD1	TRBJ1-1	TRBV9	CASSQGQVNTEAFF	TGTGCCAGCAGCCAGGGACAGGTGAACACTGAAGCTTTCTTT
-	-	TRBJ1-2	TRBV28	CASSLDSGRNGYTF	TGTGCCAGCAGTTTAGACTCTGGGAGGAACGGCTACACCTTC
once	-	TRBJ2-1	TRBV6-1	CASSEWQGTYNEQFF	TGTGCCAGCAGTGAATGGCAGGGTACGTACAATGAGCAGTTCTTC
few	-	TRBJ2-7	TRBV5-6	CASSWRGNTDEQYF	TGTGCCAGCAGCTGGAGGGGAAATACCGACGAGCAGTACTTC